The next 24 T cell receptor beta chains were all read from a single sample in a study of cytomegalovirus exposure and HLA in healthy donors. Amplification used 60 Vbeta primers and 13 Jbeta primers. Assay: immunoSEQ multiplex PCR; the TCRdb copy retains only in-frame clones and omits some. The data contain around 140,000 clones, 70% to 80% of them seen just once; the ten biggest clones take up 6.2%. Material: PBMCs. These receptors were obtained from a woman in her thirties or forties in good health and CMV-seropositive.

CDR3 nucleotide sequence: TGTGCCAGCTCACCGGGGTTTGGCGGGCAACAAGAGACCCAGTACTTC. Amino acid sequence: CASSPGFGGQQETQYF. The genes are TRBV18 and TRBJ2-5, with D tentatively TRBD2 (5 bases). V was pared by 3 bases and J by 2 bases, with 16 bases between. Germline lookup yields CDR1 KGHSH and CDR2 LQKENI. CDR3 length equals 16 residues.

The gene calls are TRBV28 and TRBJ2-3; 7 bases map to TRBD2. V lost 2 bases and J lost 3; bases outside the gene matches: 2. The CDR3 is 14 amino acids. Germline loops: CDR1 MDHEN, CDR2 SYDVKM. The CDR3 DNA reads TGTGCCAGCAGTTTAGCGGGAGTGACAGATACGCAGTATTTT. This encodes CASSLAGVTDTQYF.

The chain carries TRBV27 and TRBJ2-7, with a tentative D call TRBD1 (5 bases). Germline values: CDR1 MNHEY, CDR2 SMNVEV (reference sequence). V shed 2 bases and J shed 7 bases, with 15 bases lying between them. This CDR3 is built from 14 residues. This CDR3 is CASSLRAGMGEQYF. The CDR3 nucleotides read TGTGCCAGCAGTTTAAGGGCAGGGATGGGTGAGCAGTACTTC.

A few counts support this clone. This chain connects TRBV28 to TRBJ2-1; a possible D gene is TRBD2 (5 bases). The germline CDR1 and CDR2 sequences are MDHEN and SYDVKM. The V end lost 8 bases, the J end lost 0 bases, and 5 bases lay between the germline ends. The CDR3 loop spans 12 amino acids. CDR3 in DNA: TGTGCCAGCGGGAGCTCCTACAATGAGCAGTTCTTC. This codes for CASGSSYNEQFF.

In its sample, this clone was seen once. J is TRBJ1-2 and V is TRBV7-2; D unclear. Trimming took 1 base from V and 2 from J, leaving 11 bases between them. Per the germline V gene, CDR1 is SGHTA and CDR2 is FQGNSA. The length of the CDR3 is 15 residues. The CDR3 DNA follows: TGTGCCAGCAGCTTAGAACCGGGATCGAACTATGGCTACACCTTC. Translated: CASSLEPGSNYGYTF.

V is TRBV19 and J is TRBJ1-1, with D possibly matching TRBD1 (5 bases). Trimming shortened V by 3 bases and J by 4 bases, and 15 bases separated the two germline ends. The CDR3 length is 15 residues. The V gene's germline CDR1 is LNHDA and CDR2 SQIVND (reference sequence). The CDR3 nucleotides read TGTGCCAGTAGTATTGCACAGGCAGCGGGCACTGAAGCTTTCTTT. Amino acids: CASSIAQAAGTEAFF.

The CDR3 loop is CASSSGSGYYGYTF. The CDR3, as DNA: TGTGCCAGCAGCTCCGGCTCGGGTTACTATGGCTACACCTTC. The gene calls are TRBV5-6 and TRBJ1-2, with D unclear. Between the trimmed V and J ends, which lost 3 bases and 3 bases, there was a span of 12 bases. The CDR3 spans 14 residues. The germline CDR1 and CDR2 sequences are SGHDT and YYEEEE.

This clone was seen a few times. The rearrangement links TRBV5-1 to TRBJ2-2, with 13 bases identical to TRBD2. Looked up from germline, CDR1 is SGHRS and CDR2 is YFSETQ. The CDR3 has 17 amino acids. With V trimmed by 4 bases and J by 4 bases, 7 bases remained unmatched. CDR3 amino acids: CASSPGTSGAGTGELFF. CDR3 DNA sequence: TGCGCCAGCAGCCCGGGGACTAGCGGGGCCGGCACCGGGGAGCTGTTTTTT.

V is TRBV27 and J is TRBJ2-1; possible D gene TRBD2, 5 bases. The V and J ends lost 5 bases and 0 bases respectively, with 11 bases between them. The CDR3 sequence is 15 residues long. CDR1 MNHEY and CDR2 SMNVEV come from the germline V gene (reference sequence). CDR3 nucleotide sequence: TGTGCCAGCAGTCCAGGACTGAGCTCCTACAATGAGCAGTTCTTC. This translates into CASSPGLSSYNEQFF.

V is TRBV7-2 and J is TRBJ2-1, with D perhaps TRBD2 (5 bases). The ends were cut back, 3 bases at V and 4 bases at J, with 7 bases in the middle. Germline CDR1 reads SGHTA; CDR2 reads FQGNSA. The CDR3 covers 13 residues. The CDR3 sequence is CASSFSGYNEQFF. Here the CDR3 DNA reads TGTGCCAGCAGCTTCAGCGGATACAATGAGCAGTTCTTC.

This clone has more than one count but fewer than ten. V usage is TRBV27 and J usage is TRBJ1-2, with 11 nucleotides matching TRBD1. V trimming: 8 bases; J trimming: 7 bases; junction bases outside the gene matches: 3. The CDR3 totals 12 residues. Germline V gives CDR1 MNHEY, CDR2 SMNVEV (reference sequence). This chain's CDR3 is CASGQGAIGYTF. CDR3 coding DNA: TGTGCCAGCGGACAGGGGGCTATTGGCTACACCTTC.

The V call is TRBV18, the J call TRBJ1-1, with D uncertain. The V end lost 2 bases, the J end lost 3 bases, and 7 bases lay between the germline ends. There are 13 residues in the CDR3. The germline V gene has CDR1 KGHSH and CDR2 LQKENI. The CDR3 here is CASSPSEDTEAFF. DNA of the CDR3: TGTGCCAGCTCACCATCAGAGGACACTGAAGCTTTCTTT.

The gene calls are TRBV5-1 and TRBJ2-7, with TRBD2 as a possible D gene (6 bases). CDR1 and CDR2 (germline): SGHRS, YFSETQ. V lost 0 bases and J 4 bases, leaving 20 bases between the germline ends. This CDR3 is 17 amino acids long. The CDR3 nucleotides are TGCGCCAGCAGCTTGGGGGGACGCGCGGGAAGGGAGTACGAGCAGTACTTC. Protein product: CASSLGGRAGREYEQYF.

This chain's CDR3 is CSAKALFSGRARYNEQFF. As DNA, the CDR3 is TGCAGCGCCAAAGCGTTGTTTAGCGGGAGGGCGAGATACAATGAGCAGTTCTTC. This sequence joins TRBV29-1 and TRBJ2-1, with 11 bases matching TRBD2. After removal of 7 bases from V and 4 bases from J, the junction contained 18 bases not matched to a gene. The CDR3 is 18 amino acids. CDR1 is SQVTM and CDR2 is ANQGSEA in the germline V gene.

The chain couples TRBV6-1 to TRBJ2-7; 9 bases line up with TRBD2. After removal of 10 bases from V and 3 bases from J, the junction contained 13 bases not matched to a gene. This CDR3 spans 15 amino acids. Germline CDR1 is MNHNS and CDR2 is SASEGT. CDR3 sequence: CATKGATSGLYEQYF. For the CDR3, the DNA is TGTGCCACCAAGGGGGCAACTAGCGGGCTCTACGAGCAGTACTTC.

The CDR3 here is CASSSNQGVKSPLHF. CDR3 nucleotides: TGTGCCAGCAGCTCAAATCAGGGGGTTAAATCACCCCTCCACTTT. This chain connects TRBV5-4 to TRBJ1-6; TRBD1 aligns across 7 bases. The CDR3 spans 15 residues. V lost 3 bases to trimming and J lost 10 bases; unmatched junction nucleotides: 10. The germline V gene has CDR1 SGHNT and CDR2 YYREEE (reference sequence).

J is TRBJ2-6 and V is TRBV11-3; D possibly corresponds to TRBD1 (5 bases). Germline V gene lookup returns CDR1 SGHNT and CDR2 YENEEA. This CDR3 contains 18 residues. Trimming left V 5 bases short and J 0 bases short, with 17 bases between. The CDR3 reads CASSAGQGRDSGANVLTF. In nucleotides, the CDR3 is TGTGCCAGCAGCGCCGGCCAGGGAAGGGACTCTGGGGCCAACGTCCTGACTTTC.

This rearrangement joins TRBV5-4 to TRBJ2-7, with a possible D match to TRBD2 (6 bases). The CDR3 totals 15 residues. Trimming cost V 0 bases and J 0 bases, with 10 bases left between them. The germline gives CDR1 SGHNT, CDR2 YYREEE (reference sequence). The CDR3 nucleotides read TGTGCCAGCAGCTTGGGCCGGGGGAGCTCCTACGAGCAGTACTTC. It codes for CASSLGRGSSYEQYF.

The chain uses TRBV28 and TRBJ2-7; 12 positions match TRBD1. Looked up from germline, CDR1 is MDHEN and CDR2 is SYDVKM. The V segment lost 2 bases and the J segment 2 bases; nucleotides outside the gene matches: 4. This CDR3 region has 16 residues. The CDR3 DNA is TGTGCCAGCAGTTTAGCCGGGACAGGGGGCACCTACGAGCAGTACTTC. As protein: CASSLAGTGGTYEQYF.

The chain employs TRBV5-1 and TRBJ2-6; no reliable D call. Trimming removed 3 bases at V and 0 bases at J, with 13 bases between. CDR3 size: 17 residues. Germline V gene data show CDR1 as SGHRS and CDR2 as YFSETQ. The CDR3 DNA reads as TGCGCCAGCAGCTCCCCTGTCCTCGTCTCTGGGGCCAACGTCCTGACTTTC. Translated, it gives CASSSPVLVSGANVLTF.

The chain carries TRBV6-1 and TRBJ2-2, with TRBD1 as a possible D gene (6 bases). Looked up from germline, CDR1 is MNHNS and CDR2 is SASEGT. V was clipped by 6 bases and J by 7 bases, with 9 bases between them. This CDR3 has 12 amino acids. This chain's CDR3 is CASRQGNGELFF. The CDR3 DNA is TGTGCCAGCAGACAGGGAAACGGGGAGCTGTTTTTT.

For the CDR3, the DNA is TGTGCCAGCAGGCCGATACAGGGATCCACCGGGGAGCTGTTTTTT. It translates to CASRPIQGSTGELFF. The chain is built from TRBV6-6 and TRBJ2-2; D possibly corresponds to TRBD1 (6 bases). Germline V gene data show CDR1 as MNHNY and CDR2 as SVGAGI (reference sequence). The length of the CDR3 is 15 residues. The V gene lost 6 bases and the J gene lost 4 bases, with 15 bases spanning the gap.

This clone was found a few times. The chain carries TRBV6-1 and TRBJ1-1; no clear D. Per the germline V gene, CDR1 is MNHNS and CDR2 is SASEGT. CDR3 length: 14 residues. V was clipped by 3 bases and J by 0 bases, with 8 bases between them. The chain's CDR3 is CASSDRGMNTEAFF. The CDR3 DNA reads TGTGCCAGCAGTGATCGGGGTATGAACACTGAAGCTTTCTTT.

The chain joins TRBV6-5 to TRBJ1-2; 8 bases line up with TRBD1. The V gene's germline CDR1 is MNHEY and CDR2 SVGAGI. V trimming: 6 bases; J trimming: 4 bases; junction bases outside the gene matches: 10. The CDR3 extends over 15 amino acids. In DNA, the CDR3 is TGTGCCAGCAGGGCCCAGGGTGGGACAGGCTATGGCTACACCTTC. This gives the protein CASRAQGGTGYGYTF.